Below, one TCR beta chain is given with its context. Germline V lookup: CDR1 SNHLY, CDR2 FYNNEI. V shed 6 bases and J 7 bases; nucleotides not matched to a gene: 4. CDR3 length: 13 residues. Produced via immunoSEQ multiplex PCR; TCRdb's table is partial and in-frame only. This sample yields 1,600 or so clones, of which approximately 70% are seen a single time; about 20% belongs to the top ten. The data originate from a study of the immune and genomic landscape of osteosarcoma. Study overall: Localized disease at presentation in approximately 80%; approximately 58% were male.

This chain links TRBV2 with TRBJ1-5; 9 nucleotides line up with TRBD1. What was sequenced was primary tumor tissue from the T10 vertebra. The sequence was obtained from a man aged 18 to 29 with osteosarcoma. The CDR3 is CASRGDREQPQHF. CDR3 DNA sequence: TGTGCCAGCAGGGGGGACAGGGAACAGCCCCAGCATTTT.